This TCR beta chain was sequenced during a study of early T cells in non-severe SARS-CoV-2 infection. Study background: The study sequenced bulk RNA from unsorted whole blood, with chains unpaired. General study findings and limits: Matches to VDJdb favored anti-spike CD8 responses and missed private and CD4 specificities.

cDNA molecules, individually, were tagged with unique molecular identifiers. TCRdb independently ran MiXCR on the 5' RACE reads; one entry per CDR3 protein. The sample lists 50,000 to 60,000 distinct CDR3 sequences, about 6.1% occurring once. On this clonotype itself: Its antigen is unknown.

Between the trimmed V and J ends, which lost 5 bases and 4 bases, there was a span of 15 bases. CDR1 is MDHEN, CDR2 SYDVKM, per germline. The CDR3 length is 14 residues. The genes are TRBV28 and TRBJ2-7; possibly TRBD1 or TRBD2 for D (5 bases each). This receptor was obtained from an adult who was a healthcare worker with PCR-confirmed SARS-CoV-2 infection or an uninfected control (not recorded which). The sequences come from whole blood, collected at baseline. The CDR3 spells CASSTWDGIYEQYF. As DNA, the CDR3 is TGTGCCAGCAGTACATGGGACGGAATTTACGAGCAGTACTTC. Complete variable domain (other parts from reference TRBV28 and TRBJ2-7): DVKVTQSSRYLVKRTGEKVFLECVQDMDHENMFWYRQDPGLGLRLIYFSYDVKMKEKGDIPEGYSVSREKKERFSLILESASTNQTSMYLCASSTWDGIYEQYFGPGTRLTVT.